This TCR beta chain is from a study of cytomegalovirus exposure and HLA in healthy donors. The CDR3 extends over 12 amino acids. Germline-derived CDR1 and CDR2 are MNHNY and SVGAGI (reference sequence). Trimming shortened V by 5 bases and J by 4 bases, and 8 bases separated the two germline ends. The data were produced by immunoSEQ multiplex PCR, yet TCRdb's version contains in-frame clones alone and is incomplete. The table has about 56,000 clones, 93% seen once; the top ten hold more than 1.5%. The sequence derives from a woman aged 18-35 years in good health and CMV-seropositive. The rearrangement joins TRBV6-6 to TRBJ1-2; a weak D match, TRBD1 (6 bases). Sequenced material: PBMCs. The CDR3 nucleotides are TGTGCCAGCAGTAAGGACAGCTATGGCTACACCTTC. This gives the protein CASSKDSYGYTF.